The following is a TCR beta chain sequence with its context. This specimen comes from a study of T-cell memory formation after mild COVID-19. Whole-study context: Clustering of TCRs was largely donor specific.

Each CDR3 protein is one row after TCRdb ran MiXCR on the 5' RACE reads. The profile shows about 110,000 distinct CDR3 sequences, about 18% of them singletons. The germline gives CDR1 SQVTM, CDR2 ANQGSEA. V was trimmed by 8 bases and J by 7 bases, leaving 21 bases between them. The CDR3 sequence is 14 residues long. V is TRBV29-1 and J is TRBJ2-1; tentative D call: TRBD2 (6 bases). This sequence was found in an adult woman who had mild COVID-19 (a few samples of this study predate the infection). Cell type and time point are not known. Sequences were obtained from PBMCs or a T cell subset sorted from them (not recorded which). The CDR3 nucleotides read TGCAGCACCGGGCCTAGCGTCGGGGAGAATGAGCAGTTCTTC. It codes for CSTGPSVGENEQFF.